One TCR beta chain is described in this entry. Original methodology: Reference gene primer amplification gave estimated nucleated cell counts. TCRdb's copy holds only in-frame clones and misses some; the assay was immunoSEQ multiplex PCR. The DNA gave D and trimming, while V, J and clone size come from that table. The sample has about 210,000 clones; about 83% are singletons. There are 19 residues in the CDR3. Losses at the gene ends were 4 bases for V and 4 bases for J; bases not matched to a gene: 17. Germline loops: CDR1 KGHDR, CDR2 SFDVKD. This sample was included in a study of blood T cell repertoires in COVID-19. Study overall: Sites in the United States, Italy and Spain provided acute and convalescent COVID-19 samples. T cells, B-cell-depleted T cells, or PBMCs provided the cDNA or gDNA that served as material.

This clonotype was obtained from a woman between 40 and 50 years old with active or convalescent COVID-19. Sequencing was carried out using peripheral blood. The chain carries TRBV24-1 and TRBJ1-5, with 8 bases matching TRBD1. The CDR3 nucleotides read TGTGCCACCAGTGAGTCTCCGGGACAGGCTCGAATGGGGAATCAGCCCCAGCATTTT. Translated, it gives CATSESPGQARMGNQPQHF.